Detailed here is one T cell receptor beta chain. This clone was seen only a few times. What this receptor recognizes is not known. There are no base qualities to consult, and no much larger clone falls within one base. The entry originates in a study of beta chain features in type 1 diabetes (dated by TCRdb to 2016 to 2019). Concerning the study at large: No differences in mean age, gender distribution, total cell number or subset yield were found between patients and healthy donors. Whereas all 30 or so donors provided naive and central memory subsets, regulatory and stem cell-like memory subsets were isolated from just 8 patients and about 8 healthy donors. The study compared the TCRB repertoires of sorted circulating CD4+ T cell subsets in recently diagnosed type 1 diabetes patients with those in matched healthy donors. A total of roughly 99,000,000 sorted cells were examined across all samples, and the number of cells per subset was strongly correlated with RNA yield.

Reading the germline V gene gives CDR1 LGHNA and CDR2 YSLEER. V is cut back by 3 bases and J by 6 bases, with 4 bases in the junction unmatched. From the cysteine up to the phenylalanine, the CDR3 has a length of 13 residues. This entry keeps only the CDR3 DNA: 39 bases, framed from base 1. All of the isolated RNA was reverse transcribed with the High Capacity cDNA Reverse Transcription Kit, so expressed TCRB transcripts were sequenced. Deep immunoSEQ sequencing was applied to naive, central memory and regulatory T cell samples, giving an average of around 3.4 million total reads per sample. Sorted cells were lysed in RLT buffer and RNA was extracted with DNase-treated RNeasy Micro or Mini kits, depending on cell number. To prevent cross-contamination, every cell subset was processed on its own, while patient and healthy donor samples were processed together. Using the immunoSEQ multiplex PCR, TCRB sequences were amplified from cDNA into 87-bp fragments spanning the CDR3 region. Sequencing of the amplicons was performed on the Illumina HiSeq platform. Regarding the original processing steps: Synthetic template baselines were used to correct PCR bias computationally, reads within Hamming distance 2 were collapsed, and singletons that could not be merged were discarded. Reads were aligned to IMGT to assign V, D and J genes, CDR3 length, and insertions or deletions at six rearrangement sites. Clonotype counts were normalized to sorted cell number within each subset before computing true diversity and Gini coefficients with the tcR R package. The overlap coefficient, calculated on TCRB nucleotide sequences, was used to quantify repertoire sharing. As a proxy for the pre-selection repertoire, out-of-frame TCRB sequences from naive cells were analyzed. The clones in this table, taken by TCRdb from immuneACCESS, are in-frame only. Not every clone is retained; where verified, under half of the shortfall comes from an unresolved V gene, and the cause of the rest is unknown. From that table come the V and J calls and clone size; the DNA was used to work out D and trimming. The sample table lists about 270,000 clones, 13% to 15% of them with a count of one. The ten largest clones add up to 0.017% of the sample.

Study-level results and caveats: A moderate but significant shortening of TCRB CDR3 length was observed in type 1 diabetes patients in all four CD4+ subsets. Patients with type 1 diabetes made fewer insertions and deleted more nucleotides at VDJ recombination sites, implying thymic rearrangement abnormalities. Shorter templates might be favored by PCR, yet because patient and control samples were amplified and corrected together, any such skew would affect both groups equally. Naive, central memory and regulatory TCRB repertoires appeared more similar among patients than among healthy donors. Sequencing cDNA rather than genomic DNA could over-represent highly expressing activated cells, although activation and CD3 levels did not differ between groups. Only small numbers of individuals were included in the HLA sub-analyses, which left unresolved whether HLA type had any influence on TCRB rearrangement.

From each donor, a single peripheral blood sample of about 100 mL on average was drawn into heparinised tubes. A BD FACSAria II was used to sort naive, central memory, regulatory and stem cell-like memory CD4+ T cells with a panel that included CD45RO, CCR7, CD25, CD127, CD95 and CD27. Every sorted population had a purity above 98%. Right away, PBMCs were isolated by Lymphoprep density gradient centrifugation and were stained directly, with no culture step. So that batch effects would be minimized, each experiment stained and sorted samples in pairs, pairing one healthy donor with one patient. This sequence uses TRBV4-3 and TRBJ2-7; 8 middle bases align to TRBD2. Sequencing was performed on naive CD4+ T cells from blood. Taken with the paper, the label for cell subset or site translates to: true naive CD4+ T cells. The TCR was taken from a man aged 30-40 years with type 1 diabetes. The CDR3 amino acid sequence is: CASSHPTSGEQYF. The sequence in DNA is TGCGCCAGCAGCCACCCCACTAGCGGCGAGCAGTACTTC.